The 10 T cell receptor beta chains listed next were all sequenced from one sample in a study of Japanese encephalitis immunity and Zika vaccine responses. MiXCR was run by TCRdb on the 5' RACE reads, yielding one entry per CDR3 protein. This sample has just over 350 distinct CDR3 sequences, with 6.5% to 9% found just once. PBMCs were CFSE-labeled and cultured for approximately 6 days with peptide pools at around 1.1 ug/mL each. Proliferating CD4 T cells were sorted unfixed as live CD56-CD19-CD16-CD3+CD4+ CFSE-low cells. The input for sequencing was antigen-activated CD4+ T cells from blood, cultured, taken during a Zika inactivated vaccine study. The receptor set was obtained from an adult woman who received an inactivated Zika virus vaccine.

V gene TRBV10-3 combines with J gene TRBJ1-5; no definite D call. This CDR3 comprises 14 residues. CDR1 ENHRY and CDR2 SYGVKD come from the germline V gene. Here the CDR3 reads CAPSGGGSDQPQHF. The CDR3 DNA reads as TGTGCTCCCAGTGGCGGAGGGTCTGATCAGCCCCAGCATTTT.

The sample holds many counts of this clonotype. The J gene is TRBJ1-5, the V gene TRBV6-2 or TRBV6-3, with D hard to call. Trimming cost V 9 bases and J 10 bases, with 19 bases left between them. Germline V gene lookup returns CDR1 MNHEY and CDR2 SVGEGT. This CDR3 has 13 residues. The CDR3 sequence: CASLNAGWGPQHF. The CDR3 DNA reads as TGTGCCAGTTTGAACGCGGGTTGGGGACCCCAGCATTTT.

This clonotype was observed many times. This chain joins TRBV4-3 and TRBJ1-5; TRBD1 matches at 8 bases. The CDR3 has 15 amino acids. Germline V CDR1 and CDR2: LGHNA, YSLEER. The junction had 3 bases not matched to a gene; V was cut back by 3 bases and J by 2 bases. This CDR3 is CASSQTGEGNQPQHF. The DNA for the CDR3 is TGCGCCAGCAGCCAGACAGGGGAAGGCAATCAGCCCCAGCATTTT.

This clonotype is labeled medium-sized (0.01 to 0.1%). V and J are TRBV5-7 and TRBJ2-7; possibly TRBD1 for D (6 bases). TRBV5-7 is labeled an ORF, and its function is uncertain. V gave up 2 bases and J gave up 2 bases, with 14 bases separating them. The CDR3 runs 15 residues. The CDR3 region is CASSFQGSLAYEQYF. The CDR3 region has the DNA TGTGCCAGCAGCTTTCAGGGGTCCCTCGCCTACGAGCAGTACTTC.

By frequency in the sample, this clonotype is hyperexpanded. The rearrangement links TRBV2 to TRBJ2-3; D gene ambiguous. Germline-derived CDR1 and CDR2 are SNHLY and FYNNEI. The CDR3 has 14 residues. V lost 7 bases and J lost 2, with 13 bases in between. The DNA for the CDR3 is TGTGCCAGCATTGGCCGAGAGTCCACAGATACGCAGTATTTT. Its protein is CASIGRESTDTQYF.

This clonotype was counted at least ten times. The CDR3 coding sequence is TGTGCCAGCAGCTTAGGACTATTGGATGGCTACACCTTC. This gives the protein CASSLGLLDGYTF. The chain recombines TRBV7-2 with TRBJ1-2, with D hard to call. The V end lost 1 base, the J end lost 6 bases, and 9 bases lay between the germline ends. Germline loops: CDR1 SGHTA, CDR2 FQGNSA. The CDR3 is 13 residues long.

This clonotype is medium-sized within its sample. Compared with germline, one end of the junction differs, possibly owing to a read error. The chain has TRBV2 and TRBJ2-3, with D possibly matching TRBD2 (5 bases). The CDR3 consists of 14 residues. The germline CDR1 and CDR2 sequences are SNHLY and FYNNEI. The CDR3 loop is CASSDRSSIDTQYF. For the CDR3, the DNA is TGTGCCAGCAGTGACAGGTCTAGCATAGATACGCAGTATTTT.

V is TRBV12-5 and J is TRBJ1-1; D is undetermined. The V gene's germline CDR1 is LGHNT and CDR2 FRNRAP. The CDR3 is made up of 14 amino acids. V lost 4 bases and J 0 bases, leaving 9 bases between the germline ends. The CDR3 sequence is CASGSQTMNTEAFF. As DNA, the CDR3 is TGTGCTAGTGGTTCGCAGACCATGAACACTGAAGCTTTCTTT.

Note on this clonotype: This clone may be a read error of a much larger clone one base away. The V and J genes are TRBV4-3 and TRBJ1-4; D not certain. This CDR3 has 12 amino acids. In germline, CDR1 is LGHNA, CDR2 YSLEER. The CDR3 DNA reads TGCGCCAACAGCCCAACTAATGAAAAACTGTTTTTT. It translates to CANSPTNEKLFF.

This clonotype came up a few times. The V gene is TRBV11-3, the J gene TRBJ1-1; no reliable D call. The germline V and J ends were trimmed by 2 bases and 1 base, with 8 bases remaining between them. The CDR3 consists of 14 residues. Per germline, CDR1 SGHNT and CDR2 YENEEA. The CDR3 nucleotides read TGTGCCAGCAGCTTAAAATACGGGAACACTGAAGCTTTCTTT. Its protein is CASSLKYGNTEAFF. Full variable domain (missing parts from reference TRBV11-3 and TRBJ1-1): EAGVVQSPRYKIIEKKQPVAFWCNPISGHNTLYWYLQNLGQGPELLIRYENEEAVDDSQLPKDRFSAERLKGVDSTLKIQPAELGDSAVYLCASSLKYGNTEAFFGQGTRLTVV.